A single sample is the source of the 21 T cell receptor beta chains below, sequenced in a study of OX40 agonist ivuxolimab in advanced cancers. Sequencing used immunoSEQ multiplex PCR; TCRdb keeps in-frame clones, though not all of them. The sample lists tens of thousands of clones, approximately 81% occurring once. Sequencing was performed on CD4+ or CD8+ T cells sorted from blood, taken in a trial of the OX40 agonist ivuxolimab. The receptors derive from an adult with an advanced solid tumor such as melanoma, head and neck, liver or kidney cancer.

The V and J genes are TRBV11-2 and TRBJ2-1; D unresolved. V lost 0 bases and J lost 6, with 12 bases in between. The CDR3 contains 15 residues. The V gene's germline CDR1 is SGHAT and CDR2 FQNNGV. The CDR3 DNA is TGTGCCAGCAGCTTAGATCCTGGTGGGTTCAATGAGCAGTTCTTC. It specifies CASSLDPGGFNEQFF.

This clone was counted once. V usage is TRBV4-1 and J usage is TRBJ1-2, with a weak D call TRBD1 (5 bases). The CDR3 has 13 amino acids. Trimming took 1 base from V and 5 from J, leaving 8 bases between them. CDR1 and CDR2 from the germline V gene are MGHRA and YSYEKL. Here the CDR3 DNA reads TGCGCCAGCAGCCAAGCGCCAGGGTATGGCTACACCTTC. Translating it yields CASSQAPGYGYTF.

The V gene is TRBV5-1, the J gene TRBJ2-5, with 8 positions matching TRBD2. Germline CDR1 and CDR2: SGHRS and YFSETQ. V lost 0 bases and J lost 5; bases outside the gene matches: 6. This CDR3 spans 15 amino acids. CDR3 DNA: TGCGCCAGCAGCTTGGCGGGGGGGCCGGGGGAGACCCAGTACTTC. It encodes CASSLAGGPGETQYF. The variable domain in full, with the rest retrieved from reference TRBV5-1 and TRBJ2-5, is KAGVTQTPRYLIKTRGQQVTLSCSPISGHRSVSWYQQTPGQGLQFLFEYFSETQRNKGNFPGRFSGRQFSNSRSEMNVSTLELGDSALYLCASSLAGGPGETQYFGPGTRLLVL.

The chain couples TRBV15 to TRBJ1-4; possible D gene TRBD1, 6 bases. CDR3 length: 16 residues. Germline V gene sequence: CDR1 LNHNV, CDR2 YYDKDF (reference sequence). V was cut by 0 bases and J by 0 bases, with 8 bases left in between. CDR3 nucleotides: TGTGCCACCAGCAGAGAGGCAGGGGCAACTAATGAAAAACTGTTTTTT. Protein: CATSREAGATNEKLFF.

V is TRBV11-2 and J is TRBJ1-3, with TRBD1 matching 8 bases. The CDR3 is 17 residues long. The V and J ends lost 4 bases and 1 base, in that order; junction bases with no gene match: 9. Germline CDR1 is SGHAT and CDR2 is FQNNGV. Here the CDR3 DNA reads TGTGCCAGCAGCTCCGTAAGGACAGGGAGGTCTGGAAACACCATATATTTT. It encodes CASSSVRTGRSGNTIYF.

V and J are TRBV2 and TRBJ1-1; no definite D call. Trimming left V 11 bases short and J 7 bases short, with 14 bases between. The V gene's germline CDR1 is SNHLY and CDR2 FYNNEI. The CDR3 loop spans 11 amino acids. The CDR3 spells CAGSLRSEAFF. DNA of the CDR3: TGTGCCGGATCCCTAAGGAGTGAAGCTTTCTTT.

The chain couples TRBV19 to TRBJ2-2; no definite D call. The CDR3 has 13 residues. Germline CDR1 reads LNHDA; CDR2 reads SQIVND (reference sequence). V was pared by 0 bases and J by 8 bases, with 7 bases between. CDR3 in amino acids: CASSIDSWGELFF. The CDR3, as DNA: TGTGCCAGTAGTATAGATTCATGGGGGGAGCTGTTTTTT. Complete variable domain (other parts from reference TRBV19 and TRBJ2-2): DGGITQSPKYLFRKEGQNVTLSCEQNLNHDAMYWYRQDPGQGLRLIYYSQIVNDFQKGDIAEGYSVSREKKESFPLTVTSAQKNPTAFYLCASSIDSWGELFFGEGSRLTVL.

The genes are TRBV6-5 and TRBJ1-6; possibly TRBD1 for D (6 bases). Germline V gives CDR1 MNHEY, CDR2 SVGAGI. The V gene lost 2 bases and the J gene lost 11 bases, with 13 bases spanning the gap. The CDR3 has 14 amino acids. The CDR3 region has the DNA TGTGCCAGCAGTTACACAGGGAAGGGGACACCCCTCCACTTT. Translating gives CASSYTGKGTPLHF.

This clone has only one observation. The chain combines TRBV10-3 with TRBJ1-2, with D possibly matching TRBD1 (5 bases). Germline V gene lookup returns CDR1 ENHRY and CDR2 SYGVKD. The CDR3 has 12 amino acids. Trimming took off 10 bases at V and 5 bases at J, with 14 bases between the two ends. CDR3 sequence: CATGGGQYGYTF. The DNA for the CDR3 is TGTGCCACCGGGGGGGGTCAGTATGGCTACACCTTC.

The chain combines TRBV2 with TRBJ1-2; D perhaps matches TRBD1 (5 bases). CDR1 and CDR2 from the germline V gene are SNHLY and FYNNEI. CDR3 length: 13 residues. V gave up 7 bases and J gave up 4 bases, with 13 bases separating them. The CDR3 DNA sequence: TGTGCCAGCAAGGGGATGGGGGGCTATGGCTACACCTTC. Protein sequence: CASKGMGGYGYTF.

V usage is TRBV7-8 and J usage is TRBJ1-5; TRBD1 is a possible D gene (5 bases). Looked up from germline, CDR1 is SGHVS and CDR2 is FQNEAQ. V lost 4 bases to trimming and J lost 0 bases, with 10 bases between them. CDR3 size: 15 residues. For the CDR3, the DNA is TGTGCCAGCAGCTCGGGACGGGTTAGCAATCAGCCCCAGCATTTT. It yields the protein CASSSGRVSNQPQHF.

The gene calls are TRBV6-1 and TRBJ1-2; D gene ambiguous. V was clipped by 0 bases and J by 2 bases, with 10 bases between them. Germline CDR1 MNHNS, CDR2 SASEGT. This CDR3 has 15 amino acids. The CDR3 DNA sequence: TGTGCCAGCAGTGAAGCGGAACGAGGAAACTATGGCTACACCTTC. Translated, it gives CASSEAERGNYGYTF.

The rearrangement links TRBV7-9 to TRBJ2-7; TRBD2 is a possible D gene (6 bases). Germline lookup yields CDR1 SEHNR and CDR2 FQNEAQ (reference sequence). V was cut by 2 bases and J by 5 bases, with 16 bases left in between. This CDR3 has 15 amino acids. The CDR3 DNA is TGTGCCAGCAGCTTATTAGCGGCCCTATCTCACGAGCAGTACTTC. Protein sequence: CASSLLAALSHEQYF. The complete variable domain, with remaining parts taken from reference TRBV7-9 and TRBJ2-7, reads DTGVSQNPRHKITKRGQNVTFRCDPISEHNRLYWYRQTLGQGPEFLTYFQNEAQLEKSRLLSDRFSAERPKGSFSTLEIQRTEQGDSAMYLCASSLLAALSHEQYFGPGTRLTVT.

The genes are TRBV19 and TRBJ1-6, with D unclear. The ends were cut back, 3 bases at V and 9 bases at J, with 15 bases in the middle. This CDR3 is 15 amino acids long. Per germline, CDR1 LNHDA and CDR2 SQIVND (reference sequence). CDR3 coding DNA: TGTGCCAGTAGTATCCGTCCCTCCGGCGGTTCACCCCTCCACTTT. It encodes CASSIRPSGGSPLHF.

The chain links TRBV28 to TRBJ2-3; D is ambiguous. Trimming stripped 4 bases from V and 2 bases from J, with 13 bases between. The CDR3 totals 15 residues. Germline V CDR1 and CDR2: MDHEN, SYDVKM. CDR3: CASSSLLGPTDTQYF. CDR3 coding DNA: TGTGCCAGCAGTTCCCTCTTAGGCCCCACAGATACGCAGTATTTT.

V and J are TRBV19 and TRBJ2-3, with TRBD1 matching 9 bases. Germline CDR1 and CDR2: LNHDA and SQIVND (reference sequence). The trim removed 5 bases at V and 4 bases at J, leaving 10 bases unmatched. The CDR3 totals 16 residues. The CDR3 is CASSSQRTGAPDTQYF. The CDR3 nucleotides are TGTGCCAGTAGTTCTCAGCGGACAGGGGCCCCAGATACGCAGTATTTT.

This clone was observed many times. V and J are TRBV18 and TRBJ2-4; D is possibly TRBD2 (6 bases). Germline V gene lookup returns CDR1 KGHSH and CDR2 LQKENI. V gave up 4 bases and J gave up 9 bases, with 13 bases separating them. This CDR3 region has 13 residues. CDR3 protein: CASSLGTAGIQYF. As DNA, the CDR3 is TGTGCCAGCTCACTCGGGACTGCGGGCATTCAGTACTTC.

By its share, this clone is medium-sized. CDR3 protein: CASQTVTGIEAFF. In DNA form, the CDR3 reads TGTGCCAGCCAGACCGTCACAGGGATTGAAGCTTTCTTT. The V call is TRBV19, the J call TRBJ1-1, with D perhaps TRBD1 (6 bases). Trimming shortened V by 9 bases and J by 7 bases, and 18 bases separated the two germline ends. Germline V CDR1 and CDR2: LNHDA, SQIVND (reference sequence). CDR3 length: 13 amino acids.

This chain joins TRBV6-6 and TRBJ1-2, with D maybe TRBD1 (6 bases). This CDR3 is 13 amino acids long. Deletions cut 8 bases from V and 3 bases from J, with 13 bases between. CDR1 is MNHNY and CDR2 is SVGAGI in the germline V gene (reference sequence). CDR3 residues: CASGTGSDYGYTF. CDR3 coding DNA: TGTGCCAGCGGCACAGGGTCGGACTATGGCTACACCTTC.

V usage is TRBV11-2 and J usage is TRBJ2-5, with 9 nucleotides matching TRBD1. Unmatched junction bases numbered 8, after V lost 1 base and J lost 5 bases. Germline lookup yields CDR1 SGHAT and CDR2 FQNNGV. The CDR3 is made up of 16 amino acids. The CDR3 spells CASSLVKDRGGETQYF. CDR3 coding DNA: TGTGCCAGCAGCTTAGTAAAGGACAGGGGTGGGGAGACCCAGTACTTC.

The chain couples TRBV27 to TRBJ2-5; possibly TRBD2 for D (5 bases). In germline, CDR1 is MNHEY, CDR2 SMNVEV (reference sequence). The CDR3 runs 15 residues. V lost 7 bases and J lost 5, with 20 bases in between. For the CDR3, the DNA is TGTGCCAGCAAGTTTATCGGGTTGAGAGGGGAGACCCAGTACTTC. Amino acid sequence: CASKFIGLRGETQYF.